These 32 T cell receptor beta chains share one sample of origin, sequenced in a study of shared clonotypes between healthy human individuals. Sequencing was performed with immunoSEQ multiplex PCR; in TCRdb, only in-frame clones are kept and a portion is missing. The sample records more than 1.2 million clones, 98% being singletons. The sample consisted of naive CD4+ T cells sorted from blood. The sample's subset: CD45RA+ positively selected. The receptors were sampled from a man aged 30-40 years in good health.

The genes are TRBV7-6 and TRBJ1-3; 7 bases are a match to TRBD1. The germline CDR1 and CDR2 sequences are SGHVS and FNYEAQ. V lost 0 bases to trimming and J lost 1 base; unmatched junction nucleotides: 6. This CDR3 region has 17 residues. CDR3 protein: CASSLAGDRSSGNTIYF. CDR3 in DNA: TGTGCCAGCAGCTTAGCAGGGGACAGATCGTCTGGAAACACCATATATTTT.

This rearrangement joins TRBV18 to TRBJ2-7; the D is unclear. V was pared by 0 bases and J by 7 bases, with 10 bases between. Germline V CDR1 and CDR2: KGHSH, LQKENI. CDR3 length equals 13 residues. The CDR3 DNA sequence: TGTGCCAGCTCACCACCGGCGCAAGGGGAGCAGTACTTC. It is translated as CASSPPAQGEQYF.

The rearrangement links TRBV25-1 to TRBJ2-5, with TRBD2 matching over 8 bases. The CDR3 consists of 17 residues. V gave up 0 bases and J gave up 5 bases; unmatched junction bases: 11. Per the germline V gene, CDR1 is MGHDK and CDR2 is SYGVNS. CDR3 protein: CASSEYVAGGPFETQYF. The CDR3 DNA reads TGTGCCAGCAGTGAATATGTGGCGGGAGGTCCGTTTGAGACCCAGTACTTC.

About this clone: The sample holds other DNA sequences that translate to the same CDR3. The genes are TRBV5-1 and TRBJ1-3; weak D call: TRBD1 (5 bases). Between the trimmed V and J ends, which lost 4 bases and 2 bases, there was a span of 13 bases. CDR1 is SGHRS and CDR2 is YFSETQ in the germline V gene. This CDR3 is built from 15 residues. In DNA, the CDR3 is TGCGCCAGCAGCCCTCAGGGACTCCCTGGAAACACCATATATTTT. Its translation: CASSPQGLPGNTIYF.

The chain joins TRBV11-3 to TRBJ2-3; D uncertain. This CDR3 has 13 amino acids. V was trimmed by 5 bases and J by 4 bases, leaving 10 bases between them. Germline V gene sequence: CDR1 SGHNT, CDR2 YENEEA. The CDR3 nucleotides read TGTGCCAGCAGCGATTGGAGCGCAGATACGCAGTATTTT. Protein sequence: CASSDWSADTQYF.

Remarks on this clone: Other DNA sequences from this sample encode an identical CDR3 as well. The V gene is TRBV18, the J gene TRBJ1-5; D gene uncertain. V lost 5 bases to trimming and J lost 0 bases, with 5 bases between them. Germline loops: CDR1 KGHSH, CDR2 LQKENI. The length of the CDR3 is 13 residues. The CDR3 protein is CASSADSNQPQHF. CDR3 DNA sequence: TGTGCCAGCTCAGCCGATAGCAATCAGCCCCAGCATTTT.

On this clone itself: Different DNA sequences within this sample yield the same CDR3. The chain links TRBV9 to TRBJ2-7, with a tentative D call TRBD2 (6 bases). V lost 0 bases and J 2 bases, leaving 9 bases between the germline ends. The germline gives CDR1 SGDLS, CDR2 YYNGEE. The CDR3 is 14 residues long. The CDR3 DNA sequence: TGTGCCAGCAGCGTAGCGGGAGAAACCTACGAGCAGTACTTC. Encoded protein: CASSVAGETYEQYF.

This chain uses TRBV10-3 with TRBJ1-4; weak D call: TRBD1 (5 bases). V was cut by 10 bases and J by 0 bases, with 12 bases left in between. CDR1 and CDR2 (germline): ENHRY, SYGVKD. The CDR3 has 14 amino acids. CDR3 DNA sequence: TGTGCCACCCGGGACCGTGCAACTAATGAAAAACTGTTTTTT. Its protein is CATRDRATNEKLFF.

The rearrangement joins TRBV6-5 to TRBJ1-2, with 7 bases aligning to TRBD1. Trimming cost V 4 bases and J 1 base; bases outside gene matches: 3. CDR3 length equals 14 residues. Looked up from germline, CDR1 is MNHEY and CDR2 is SVGAGI. The CDR3 protein is CASSWRDSNYGYTF. CDR3 nucleotide sequence: TGTGCCAGCAGTTGGAGGGACAGTAACTATGGCTACACCTTC.

Points on this clone: Because the CDR3's place on the DNA is in doubt, the DNA is left out and the CDR3 is given as listed by TCRdb. The chain combines TRBV7-9 with TRBJ1-1. Termini included, the CDR3 measures 15 amino acids. The germline V gene has CDR1 SEHNR and CDR2 FQNEAQ (reference sequence). The CDR3 spells CASSFLRAGNTEAFF.

The V gene is TRBV6-1, the J gene TRBJ1-2; D perhaps matches TRBD1 (5 bases). V shed 8 bases and J shed 2 bases, with 9 bases lying between them. CDR1 is MNHNS and CDR2 is SASEGT in the germline V gene. The CDR3 is 12 residues long. CDR3 amino acids: CASVGGNYGYTF. CDR3 DNA sequence: TGTGCCAGCGTTGGGGGAAACTATGGCTACACCTTC.

This clone was found once. V gene TRBV7-6 combines with J gene TRBJ2-5; no definite D call. This CDR3 region has 12 residues. V lost 5 bases, J lost 0 bases, and 4 bases lay in between. Per germline, CDR1 SGHVS and CDR2 FNYEAQ. DNA for the CDR3: TGTGCCAGCAGCCACAACCAAGAGACCCAGTACTTC. Its translation: CASSHNQETQYF.

The J gene is TRBJ2-7, the V gene TRBV10-3, with 7 bases lining up with TRBD2. Germline lookup yields CDR1 ENHRY and CDR2 SYGVKD. V shed 5 bases, J shed 4 bases, and the junction held 2 bases outside the gene matches. The CDR3 is 12 residues long. CDR3: CAISREGYEQYF. In DNA form, the CDR3 reads TGTGCCATCAGTAGGGAGGGATACGAGCAGTACTTC.

V is TRBV6-6 and J is TRBJ2-7; D unresolved. Germline values: CDR1 MNHNY, CDR2 SVGAGI (reference sequence). The CDR3 totals 13 residues. The V end was cut by 6 bases, the J end by 3 bases, with 12 bases between. The CDR3: CASSYDTVYEQYF. The CDR3 nucleotides are TGTGCCAGCAGCTACGACACCGTCTACGAGCAGTACTTC.

The chain employs TRBV19 and TRBJ1-2, with 12 bases lining up with TRBD1. This CDR3 is 17 amino acids long. Germline CDR1 LNHDA, CDR2 SQIVND (reference sequence). V lost 0 bases and J lost 4; bases outside the gene matches: 6. Here the CDR3 reads CASSIEGQGADPYGYTF. The CDR3 bases are TGTGCCAGTAGTATAGAGGGACAGGGGGCAGACCCCTATGGCTACACCTTC.

The J gene is TRBJ1-4, the V gene TRBV4-1; TRBD1 is a possible D gene (6 bases). The CDR3 is made up of 14 amino acids. Germline V gene sequence: CDR1 MGHRA, CDR2 YSYEKL. V was cut by 4 bases and J by 5 bases, with 11 bases left in between. CDR3: CASSPGHRNEKLFF. The CDR3 DNA sequence: TGCGCCAGCAGCCCGGGACACCGGAATGAAAAACTGTTTTTT.

This chain uses TRBV5-1 with TRBJ2-7; perhaps TRBD2 as D (6 bases). The ends were cut back, 4 bases at V and 4 bases at J, with 21 bases in the middle. In germline, CDR1 is SGHRS, CDR2 YFSETQ. The CDR3 contains 16 residues. CDR3 sequence: CASSRGLHPVRYEQYF. DNA of the CDR3: TGCGCCAGCAGCCGAGGACTACACCCGGTTAGGTACGAGCAGTACTTC.

The gene calls are TRBV9 and TRBJ2-6, with D uncertain. V was shortened by 3 bases and J by 1 base, with 5 bases between the two germline ends. This CDR3 has 14 amino acids. Germline CDR1 and CDR2: SGDLS and YYNGEE. The CDR3 sequence: CASSDHSGANVLTF. The CDR3 DNA reads as TGTGCCAGCAGCGACCATTCTGGGGCCAACGTCCTGACTTTC.

The rearrangement uses TRBV28 and TRBJ2-1; perhaps TRBD1 as D (5 bases). CDR3 length: 13 amino acids. Germline V lookup: CDR1 MDHEN, CDR2 SYDVKM. Trimming shortened V by 3 bases and J by 7 bases, and 10 bases separated the two germline ends. CDR3 region: CASSLGRYNEQFF. The CDR3 coding sequence is TGTGCCAGCAGTTTGGGGCGGTATAATGAGCAGTTCTTC.

The gene calls are TRBV18 and TRBJ1-1, with D uncertain. V was trimmed by 0 bases and J by 4 bases, leaving 9 bases between them. The CDR3 extends over 14 amino acids. CDR1 and CDR2 (germline): KGHSH, LQKENI. The CDR3 is CASSPPVFGTEAFF. CDR3 bases: TGTGCCAGCTCACCACCGGTTTTCGGCACTGAAGCTTTCTTT.

This clone appeared once. The sample carries other DNA sequences with the same CDR3. The chain couples TRBV6-5 to TRBJ1-2; D possibly corresponds to TRBD1 (5 bases). CDR3 length: 12 amino acids. V lost 5 bases, J lost 4 bases, and 8 bases lay in between. CDR1 and CDR2 from the germline V gene are MNHEY and SVGAGI. The CDR3 DNA reads TGTGCCAGCAGTAGCCAGGGCTATGGCTACACCTTC. This sequence encodes CASSSQGYGYTF.

The chain carries TRBV28 and TRBJ1-4; unclear D gene. The CDR3 covers 13 residues. Trimming shortened V by 3 bases and J by 6 bases, and 8 bases separated the two germline ends. Germline CDR1 reads MDHEN; CDR2 reads SYDVKM. CDR3 coding DNA: TGTGCCAGCAGTTTGTTATCGGATGAAAAACTGTTTTTT. Translation: CASSLLSDEKLFF.

This chain links TRBV28 with TRBJ2-5; D is undetermined. CDR3 size: 13 residues. Germline assignment: CDR1 MDHEN and CDR2 SYDVKM. V was shortened by 5 bases and J by 5 bases, with 12 bases between the two germline ends. The CDR3 protein is CASSNPPGETQYF. CDR3 DNA sequence: TGTGCCAGCAGTAACCCCCCCGGGGAGACCCAGTACTTC.

J is TRBJ1-5 and V is TRBV18, with a tentative D call TRBD1 (5 bases). This CDR3 comprises 13 residues. Trimming stripped 6 bases from V and 5 bases from J, with 11 bases between. CDR1 KGHSH and CDR2 LQKENI come from the germline V gene. The CDR3: CASSPDTDQPQHF. The CDR3 DNA follows: TGTGCCAGCTCGCCGGACACTGATCAGCCCCAGCATTTT. Variable domain in full (rest from reference TRBV18 and TRBJ1-5): NAGVMQNPRHLVRRRGQEARLRCSPMKGHSHVYWYRQLPEEGLKFMVYLQKENIIDESGMPKERFSAEFPKEGPSILRIQQVVRGDSAAYFCASSPDTDQPQHFGDGTRLSIL.

The genes are TRBV7-2 and TRBJ2-5, with a weak D call TRBD1 (7 bases). Germline CDR1 and CDR2: SGHTA and FQGNSA. This CDR3 is 14 amino acids long. V was clipped by 6 bases and J by 8 bases, with 19 bases between them. This CDR3 is CASREGGTAKTQYF. In DNA, the CDR3 is TGTGCCAGCAGGGAGGGCGGGACAGCAAAAACCCAGTACTTC.

This clone was observed a single time. The rearrangement uses TRBV7-9 and TRBJ2-7; possibly TRBD1 for D (7 bases). The CDR3 consists of 16 residues. CDR1 is SEHNR, CDR2 FQNEAQ, per germline (reference sequence). V lost 1 base to trimming and J lost 0 bases, with 13 bases between them. The CDR3 protein is CASSLGRDRFSYEQYF. In DNA form, the CDR3 reads TGTGCCAGCAGCTTAGGGAGGGACAGATTCTCCTACGAGCAGTACTTC.

V and J are TRBV2 and TRBJ2-5, with 7 bases fitting TRBD2. The CDR3 is 12 amino acids. Germline loops: CDR1 SNHLY, CDR2 FYNNEI. The junction had 2 bases not matched to a gene; V was cut back by 5 bases and J by 5 bases. Here the CDR3 DNA reads TGTGCCAGCAGTCCCGGGGGGGAGACCCAGTACTTC. As protein: CASSPGGETQYF.

The rearrangement uses TRBV19 and TRBJ2-7; 10 positions match TRBD2. With 5 bases clipped from V and 3 bases from J, the junction kept 10 bases outside the gene matches. Germline V CDR1 and CDR2: LNHDA, SQIVND (reference sequence). The CDR3 extends over 16 amino acids. CDR3 coding DNA: TGTGCCAGTAGTCACGGACTAGCGGCAGTTATCTACGAGCAGTACTTC. Translating gives CASSHGLAAVIYEQYF.

The chain is built from TRBV11-3 and TRBJ2-6; D ambiguous. Germline V gene data show CDR1 as SGHNT and CDR2 as YENEEA. V was pared by 0 bases and J by 4 bases, with 4 bases between. The CDR3 contains 14 residues. CDR3 DNA sequence: TGTGCCAGCAGCTTAGACTCAGGGGCCAACGTCCTGACTTTC. It translates to CASSLDSGANVLTF. The complete variable domain, with remaining parts taken from reference TRBV11-3 and TRBJ2-6, reads EAGVVQSPRYKIIEKKQPVAFWCNPISGHNTLYWYLQNLGQGPELLIRYENEEAVDDSQLPKDRFSAERLKGVDSTLKIQPAELGDSAVYLCASSLDSGANVLTFGAGSRLTVL.

The V call is TRBV28, the J call TRBJ1-5; no clear D. Germline CDR1 and CDR2: MDHEN and SYDVKM. V dropped 2 bases and J dropped 10 bases, with 15 bases sitting between them. This CDR3 has 14 residues. As DNA, the CDR3 is TGTGCCAGCAGTTTAGTCCCGGAAATAAGCCCCCAGCATTTT. This codes for CASSLVPEISPQHF.

The V call is TRBV6-5, the J call TRBJ2-7; 7 bases match TRBD2. The trim removed 2 bases at V and 3 bases at J, leaving 4 bases unmatched. CDR3 length equals 14 residues. Germline lookup yields CDR1 MNHEY and CDR2 SVGAGI. CDR3 DNA: TGTGCCAGCAGTTACGGGGGGGTTGGCTACGAGCAGTACTTC. Translation gives CASSYGGVGYEQYF.

To note about this clone: The same CDR3 can be traced to other DNA sequences in this sample. The rearrangement joins TRBV18 to TRBJ1-4; D not resolved. V was shortened by 0 bases and J by 6 bases, with 5 bases between the two germline ends. The V gene's germline CDR1 is KGHSH and CDR2 LQKENI. The CDR3 spans 13 residues. CDR3 nucleotide sequence: TGTGCCAGCTCACCACCAGGTGATGAAAAACTGTTTTTT. Protein sequence: CASSPPGDEKLFF.